The 5 T cell receptor beta chains given below trace back to one sample, sequenced in a study of identical twins. MiXCR was run by TCRdb on the 5' RACE reads, yielding one entry per CDR3 protein. The repertoire consists of 500,000 or so distinct CDR3 sequences, with 14% occurring once and the leading ten covering more than 0.8%. These records were also assigned to another study, of yellow fever vaccine responses in identical twins.

Material for sequencing was CD4+ T cells sorted from blood. These receptors all come from a woman between 18 and 29 years old in good health.

This clonotype was detected many times. The chain uses TRBV4-2 and TRBJ1-4; D remains ambiguous. CDR1 LGHNA and CDR2 YNFKEQ come from the germline V gene. The CDR3 consists of 17 residues. V was trimmed by 1 base and J by 0 bases, leaving 12 bases between them. Written as DNA, the CDR3 is TGTGCCAGCAGCCAAGCCCGAGGACGGGCAACTAATGAAAAACTGTTTTTT. Its protein product is CASSQARGRATNEKLFF.

J is TRBJ2-7 and V is TRBV20-1; D might be TRBD2 (5 bases). V was cut by 3 bases and J by 0 bases, with 12 bases left in between. The CDR3 extends over 14 amino acids. The V gene's germline CDR1 is DFQATT and CDR2 SNEGSKA (reference sequence). The CDR3, as DNA: TGCAGTGCTAGCATAGCGATCCCCTCCTACGAGCAGTACTTC. Protein: CSASIAIPSYEQYF.

The chain couples TRBV7-2 to TRBJ2-7; D is undetermined. Trimming stripped 0 bases from V and 5 bases from J, with 11 bases between. There are 14 residues in the CDR3. Germline lookup yields CDR1 SGHTA and CDR2 FQGNSA. The CDR3 coding sequence is TGTGCCAGCAGCTTAGCGTTAATCCGGGACGAGCAGTACTTC. This translates into CASSLALIRDEQYF. Supplemented by reference TRBV7-2 and TRBJ2-7, the full variable domain reads GAGVSQSPSNKVTEKGKDVELRCDPISGHTALYWYRQSLGQGLEFLIYFQGNSAPDKSGLPSDRFSAERTGGSVSTLTIQRTQQEDSAVYLCASSLALIRDEQYFGPGTRLTVT.

The V gene is TRBV6-1, the J gene TRBJ2-5; TRBD2 might be the D (5 bases). Trimming cost V 7 bases and J 5 bases, with 23 bases left between them. This CDR3 is built from 16 residues. Per the germline V gene, CDR1 is MNHNS and CDR2 is SASEGT. CDR3 loop: CASTREAGGLRETQYF. In DNA, the CDR3 is TGTGCCAGCACCCGTGAGGCGGGTGGGCTTAGGGAGACCCAGTACTTC.

This clonotype has a handful of counts. One junction end disagrees with the germline gene, perhaps due to a read error. J is TRBJ2-1 and V is TRBV6-2 or TRBV6-3; 14 nucleotides align to TRBD2. The CDR3 runs to 16 residues. Germline CDR1 is MNHEY and CDR2 is SVGEGT. The CDR3 is CASSIPQTSGRAGPEF. As DNA, the CDR3 is TGTGCCAGCAGTATACCCCAGACTAGCGGGAGGGCGGGTCCCGAGTTC.